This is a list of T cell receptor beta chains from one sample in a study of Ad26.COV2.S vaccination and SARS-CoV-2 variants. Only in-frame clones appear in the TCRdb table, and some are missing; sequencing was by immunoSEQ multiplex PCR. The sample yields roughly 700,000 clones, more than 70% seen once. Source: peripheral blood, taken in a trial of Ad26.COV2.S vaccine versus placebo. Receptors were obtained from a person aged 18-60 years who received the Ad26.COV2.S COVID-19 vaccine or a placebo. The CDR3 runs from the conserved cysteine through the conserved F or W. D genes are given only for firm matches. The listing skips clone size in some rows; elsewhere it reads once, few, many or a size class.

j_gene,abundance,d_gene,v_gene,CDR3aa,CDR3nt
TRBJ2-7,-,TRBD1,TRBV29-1,CSVVAGTGNEQYF,TGCAGCGTTGTAGCCGGGACAGGTAACGAGCAGTACTTC
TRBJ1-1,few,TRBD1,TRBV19,CASSIRGQGFTEAFF,TGTGCCAGTAGTATTAGGGGACAGGGATTCACTGAAGCTTTCTTT
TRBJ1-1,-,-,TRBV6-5,CASRRGTNTEAFF,TGTGCCAGCAGGAGGGGGACGAACACTGAAGCTTTCTTT
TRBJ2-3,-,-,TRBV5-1,CASSLGVSTDTQYF,TGCGCCAGCAGCTTGGGAGTTTCCACAGATACGCAGTATTTT
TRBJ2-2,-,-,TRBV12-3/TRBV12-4,CASSRGNTGELFF,TGTGCCAGCAGTAGGGGGAACACCGGGGAGCTGTTTTTT
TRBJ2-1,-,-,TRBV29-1,CSVDSYNEQFF,TGCAGCGTTGATAGCTACAATGAGCAGTTCTTC
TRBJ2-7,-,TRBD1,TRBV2,CASKRQGTAEQYF,TGTGCCAGCAAGAGACAGGGGACTGCCGAGCAGTACTTC
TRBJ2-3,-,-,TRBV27,CAIKGGASSTDTQYF,TGTGCCATCAAAGGTGGGGCTAGCAGCACAGATACGCAGTATTTT
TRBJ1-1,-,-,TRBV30,CAWSTQGTEAFF,TGTGCCTGGAGCACACAGGGAACTGAAGCTTTCTTT
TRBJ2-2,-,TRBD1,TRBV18,CASSPRTGLAGELFF,TGTGCCAGCTCACCACGGACAGGGTTAGCCGGGGAGCTGTTTTTT
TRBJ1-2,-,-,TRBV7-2,CASSFQGSFYGYTF,TGTGCCAGCAGCTTTCAGGGAAGCTTCTATGGCTACACCTTC
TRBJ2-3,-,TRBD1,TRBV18,CASSPDREFTQYF,TGTGCCAGCTCACCAGACAGGGAGTTTACGCAGTATTTT
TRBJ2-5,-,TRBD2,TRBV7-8,CASSYRTSQYSQYF,TGTGCCAGCAGTTATCGGACTAGTCAGTATTCCCAGTACTTC
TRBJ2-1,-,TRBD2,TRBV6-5,CASSPRGEGNEQFF,TGTGCCAGCAGCCCGCGGGGGGAGGGGAATGAGCAGTTCTTC
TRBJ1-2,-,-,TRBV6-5,CATRGGERFGYGYTF,TGTGCCACCAGAGGGGGAGAGAGGTTCGGCTATGGCTACACCTTC
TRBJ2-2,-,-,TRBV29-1,CSVQEGSGTGELFF,TGCAGCGTGCAAGAGGGGTCGGGGACCGGGGAGCTGTTTTTT
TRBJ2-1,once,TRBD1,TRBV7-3,CASSLGTGWVYNEQFF,TGTGCCAGCAGCTTGGGGACAGGGTGGGTCTACAATGAGCAGTTCTTC
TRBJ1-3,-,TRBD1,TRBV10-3,CAISESTGATTSGNTIYF,TGTGCCATCAGTGAGTCGACAGGGGCTACCACTTCGGGAAACACCATATATTTT
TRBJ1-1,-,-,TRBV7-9,CASTSTENTEAFF,TGTGCCAGCACCTCGACAGAGAACACTGAAGCTTTCTTT
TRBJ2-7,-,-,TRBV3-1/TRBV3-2,CASSQAGYEQYF,TGTGCCAGCAGCCAAGCGGGCTACGAGCAGTACTTC
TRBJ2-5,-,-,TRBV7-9,CASSLSERETQYF,TGTGCCAGCAGCTTATCGGAACGGGAGACCCAGTACTTC
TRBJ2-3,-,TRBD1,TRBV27,CASSLWPQGADTDTQYF,TGTGCCAGCAGTTTATGGCCCCAGGGGGCGGACACAGATACGCAGTATTTT
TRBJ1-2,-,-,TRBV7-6,CASSLEGIGYTF,TGTGCCAGCAGCTTAGAAGGGATCGGCTACACCTTC
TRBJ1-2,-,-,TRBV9,CASSVTAIPGGYTF,TGTGCCAGCAGCGTAACCGCCATCCCAGGGGGCTACACCTTC
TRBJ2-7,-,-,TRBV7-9,CASSLVSGGEQYF,TGTGCCAGCAGCTTAGTGTCCGGGGGCGAGCAGTACTTC
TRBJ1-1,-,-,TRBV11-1,CASSIGPGEAFF,TGTGCCAGCAGCATAGGACCGGGAGAAGCTTTCTTT
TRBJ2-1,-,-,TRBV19,CASSIGGTYNEQFF,TGTGCCAGTAGTATAGGCGGAACTTACAATGAGCAGTTCTTC
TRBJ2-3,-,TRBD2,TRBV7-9,CASSPSSSGGYTDTQYF,TGTGCCAGCAGCCCGTCTTCTAGCGGGGGCTACACAGATACGCAGTATTTT
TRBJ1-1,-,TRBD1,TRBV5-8,CASSFLVGPDRGLNTEAFF,TGTGCCAGCAGCTTTTTAGTCGGTCCCGACAGGGGGCTAAACACTGAAGCTTTCTTT
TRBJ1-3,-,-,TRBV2,CARTGAENTIYF,TGTGCCAGGACCGGGGCCGAAAACACCATATATTTT
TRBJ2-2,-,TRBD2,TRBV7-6,CASSLSPGLGLTGELFF,TGTGCCAGCAGCCTATCCCCGGGACTAGGACTCACCGGGGAGCTGTTTTTT
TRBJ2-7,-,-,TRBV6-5,CASSYSTPQGKYEQYF,TGTGCCAGCAGTTACTCGACCCCCCAGGGAAAGTACGAGCAGTACTTC
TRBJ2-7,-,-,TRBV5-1,CASSVTSYEQYF,TGCGCCAGCAGCGTGACATCCTACGAGCAGTACTTC
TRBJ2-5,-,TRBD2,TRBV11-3,CASSVDSGSGETQYF,TGTGCCAGCAGCGTTGACAGCGGGAGTGGGGAGACCCAGTACTTC
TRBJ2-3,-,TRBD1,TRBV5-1,CASSPGRPGTGTDTQYF,TGCGCCAGCAGCCCCGGACGTCCCGGGACAGGGACAGATACGCAGTATTTT
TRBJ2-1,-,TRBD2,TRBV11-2,CASSRTSGGTHNEQFF,TGTGCCAGCAGCCGAACTAGCGGGGGGACCCACAATGAGCAGTTCTTC
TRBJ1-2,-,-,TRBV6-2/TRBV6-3,CASSLRVKKEYGYTF,TGTGCCAGCAGCTTAAGAGTAAAAAAGGAGTATGGCTACACCTTC
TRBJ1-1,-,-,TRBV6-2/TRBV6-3,CASSFPGPWETEAFF,TGTGCCAGCAGTTTCCCCGGGCCGTGGGAAACTGAAGCTTTCTTT
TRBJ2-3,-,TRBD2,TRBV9,CASSTGLAGGGDTQYF,TGTGCCAGCAGCACGGGACTAGCGGGGGGAGGAGATACGCAGTATTTT
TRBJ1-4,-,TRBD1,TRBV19,CASSDRVHEKLFF,TGTGCCAGTTCGGACAGGGTGCACGAAAAACTGTTTTTT
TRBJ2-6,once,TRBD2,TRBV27,CASSLTSGRISSGANVLTF,TGTGCCAGCAGTTTAACCAGCGGGAGGATCTCCTCTGGGGCCAACGTCCTGACTTTC
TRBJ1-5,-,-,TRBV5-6,CASSRWTRGQPQHF,TGTGCCAGCAGCCGTTGGACTCGGGGTCAGCCCCAGCATTTT
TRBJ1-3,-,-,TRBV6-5,CASSYSHGVGGNTIYF,TGTGCCAGCAGTTACTCCCACGGGGTTGGAGGAAACACCATATATTTT
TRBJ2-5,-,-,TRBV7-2,CASRPPRAGEGTQYF,TGTGCCAGCAGACCCCCGAGGGCAGGGGAGGGGACCCAGTACTTC
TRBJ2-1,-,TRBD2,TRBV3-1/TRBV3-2,CASSLPSGRYNEQFF,TGTGCCAGCAGCCTCCCTAGCGGGAGGTACAATGAGCAGTTCTTC
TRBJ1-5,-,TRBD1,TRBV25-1,CASRGTGENQPQHF,TGTGCCAGCAGGGGGACAGGGGAAAATCAGCCCCAGCATTTT
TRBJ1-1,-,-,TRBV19,CASSRSGAVWIEAFF,TGTGCCAGTAGTAGGTCCGGGGCGGTTTGGATTGAAGCTTTCTTT
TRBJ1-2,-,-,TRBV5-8,CASSLAPYGYTF,TGTGCCAGCAGCTTGGCCCCATATGGCTACACCTTC
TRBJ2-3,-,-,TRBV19,CASSLRGQLYPPASTDTQYF,TGTGCCAGTAGTCTCCGGGGGCAGCTTTATCCTCCCGCTAGCACAGATACGCAGTATTTT
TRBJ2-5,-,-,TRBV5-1,CASSLVGEETQYF,TGCGCCAGCAGCTTGGTAGGGGAAGAGACCCAGTACTTC
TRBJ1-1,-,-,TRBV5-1,CASSGHEAFF,TGCGCCAGCAGCGGACATGAAGCTTTCTTT